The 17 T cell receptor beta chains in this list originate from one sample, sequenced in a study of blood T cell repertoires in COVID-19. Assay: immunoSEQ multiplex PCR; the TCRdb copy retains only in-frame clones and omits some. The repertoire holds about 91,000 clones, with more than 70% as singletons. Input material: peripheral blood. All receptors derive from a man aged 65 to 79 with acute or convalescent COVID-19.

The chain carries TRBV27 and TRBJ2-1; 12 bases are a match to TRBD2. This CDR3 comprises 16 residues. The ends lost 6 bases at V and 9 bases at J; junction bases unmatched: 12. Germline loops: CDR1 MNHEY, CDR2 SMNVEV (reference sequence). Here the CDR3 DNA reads TGTGCCAGCAGGAAACAGACTAGCGGGAGTTCGGGTGAGCAGTTCTTC. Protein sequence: CASRKQTSGSSGEQFF.

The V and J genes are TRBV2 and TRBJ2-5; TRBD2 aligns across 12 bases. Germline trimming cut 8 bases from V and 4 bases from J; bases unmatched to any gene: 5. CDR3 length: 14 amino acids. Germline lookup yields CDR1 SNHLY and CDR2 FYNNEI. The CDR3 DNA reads TGTGCCAGCCGACTAGCGGGAGAGGGAGAGACCCAGTACTTC. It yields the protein CASRLAGEGETQYF.

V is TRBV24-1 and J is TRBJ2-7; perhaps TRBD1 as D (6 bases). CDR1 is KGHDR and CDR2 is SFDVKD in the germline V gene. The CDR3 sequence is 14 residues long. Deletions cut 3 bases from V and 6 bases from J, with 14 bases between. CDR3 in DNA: TGTGCCACCAGTGATAGGACAGTTCCAGGCGAGCAGTACTTC. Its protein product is CATSDRTVPGEQYF.

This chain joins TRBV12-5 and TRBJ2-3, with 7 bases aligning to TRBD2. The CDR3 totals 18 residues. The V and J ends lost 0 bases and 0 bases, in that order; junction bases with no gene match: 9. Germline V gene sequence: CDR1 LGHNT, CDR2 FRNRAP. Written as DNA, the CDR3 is TGTGCTAGTGGTTTGGTACCGTATGGTAGCGGGAGCACAGATACGCAGTATTTT. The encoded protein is CASGLVPYGSGSTDTQYF.

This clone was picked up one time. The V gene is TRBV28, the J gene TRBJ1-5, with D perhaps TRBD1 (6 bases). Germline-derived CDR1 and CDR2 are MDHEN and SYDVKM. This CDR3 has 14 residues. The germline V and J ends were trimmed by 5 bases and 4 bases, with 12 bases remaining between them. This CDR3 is CASSPHTGNQPQHF. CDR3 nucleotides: TGTGCCAGCAGTCCCCATACAGGGAATCAGCCCCAGCATTTT. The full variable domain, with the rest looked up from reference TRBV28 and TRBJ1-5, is DVKVTQSSRYLVKRTGEKVFLECVQDMDHENMFWYRQDPGLGLRLIYFSYDVKMKEKGDIPEGYSVSREKKERFSLILESASTNQTSMYLCASSPHTGNQPQHFGDGTRLSIL.

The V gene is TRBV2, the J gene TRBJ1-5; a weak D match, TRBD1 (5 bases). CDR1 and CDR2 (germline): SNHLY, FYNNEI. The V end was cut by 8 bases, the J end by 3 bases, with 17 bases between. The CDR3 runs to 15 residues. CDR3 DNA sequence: TGTGCCAGCGGACGGGCCGGGGGATACAATCAGCCCCAGCATTTT. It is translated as CASGRAGGYNQPQHF. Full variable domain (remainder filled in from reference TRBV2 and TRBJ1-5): EPEVTQTPSHQVTQMGQEVILRCVPISNHLYFYWYRQILGQKVEFLVSFYNNEISEKSEIFDDQFSVERPDGSNFTLKIRSTKLEDSAMYFCASGRAGGYNQPQHFGDGTRLSIL.

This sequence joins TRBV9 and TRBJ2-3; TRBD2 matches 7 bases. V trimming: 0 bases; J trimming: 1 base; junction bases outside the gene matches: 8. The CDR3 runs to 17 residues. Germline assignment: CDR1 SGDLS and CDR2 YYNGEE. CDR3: CASSVATRAGRTDTQYF. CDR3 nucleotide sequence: TGTGCCAGCAGCGTAGCTACTCGAGCGGGACGCACAGATACGCAGTATTTT.

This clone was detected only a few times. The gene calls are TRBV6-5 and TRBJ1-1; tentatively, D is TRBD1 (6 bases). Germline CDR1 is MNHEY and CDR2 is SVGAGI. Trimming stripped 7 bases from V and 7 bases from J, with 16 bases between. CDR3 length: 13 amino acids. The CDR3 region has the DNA TGTGCCAGCAAGACAGGCGTGGGGGTTGAAGCTTTCTTT. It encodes CASKTGVGVEAFF.

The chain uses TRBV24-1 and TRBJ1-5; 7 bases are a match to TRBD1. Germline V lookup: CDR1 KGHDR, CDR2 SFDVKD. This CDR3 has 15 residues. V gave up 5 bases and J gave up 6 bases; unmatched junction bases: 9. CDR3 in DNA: TGTGCCACCAGTGCTAAGACAGGGCAGTTTCAGCCCCAGCATTTT. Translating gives CATSAKTGQFQPQHF.

CDR3 nucleotide sequence: TGTGCCAGCATCCGGGGACACTACTCTTACGAGCAGTACTTC. Its protein product is CASIRGHYSYEQYF. The chain couples TRBV9 to TRBJ2-7, with D perhaps TRBD1 (6 bases). This CDR3 contains 14 residues. Germline-derived CDR1 and CDR2 are SGDLS and YYNGEE. The germline V and J ends were trimmed by 6 bases and 4 bases, with 17 bases remaining between them.

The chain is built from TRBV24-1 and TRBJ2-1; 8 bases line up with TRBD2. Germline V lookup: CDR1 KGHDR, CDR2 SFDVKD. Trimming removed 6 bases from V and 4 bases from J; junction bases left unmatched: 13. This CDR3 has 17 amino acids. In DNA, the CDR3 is TGTGCCACCAGTACCACTACAACCGGGACTAGATACAATGAGCAGTTCTTC. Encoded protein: CATSTTTTGTRYNEQFF.

The CDR3 DNA is TGTGCCAGCAGCTTAGATCCGAAGGGGTACTATGGCTACACCTTC. Translation: CASSLDPKGYYGYTF. The chain employs TRBV11-2 and TRBJ1-2; TRBD1 is a possible D gene (5 bases). V was trimmed by 0 bases and J by 3 bases, leaving 11 bases between them. Germline CDR1 reads SGHAT; CDR2 reads FQNNGV. The CDR3 is 15 amino acids.

This chain's CDR3 is CAWNSGQGSYEQYF. CDR3 DNA: TGTGCCTGGAATTCTGGACAGGGGTCCTACGAGCAGTACTTC. This chain links TRBV30 with TRBJ2-7; 9 bases agree with TRBD1. This CDR3 has 14 amino acids. V lost 4 bases, J lost 1 base, and 5 bases stayed unmatched. From germline, CDR1 is GTSNPN and CDR2 SVGIG (reference sequence).

The CDR3 loop is CASSVPGQESYEQYF. The CDR3 DNA follows: TGTGCCAGCAGTGTTCCGGGACAGGAGTCCTACGAGCAGTACTTC. The chain couples TRBV2 to TRBJ2-7, with 8 bases matching TRBD1. V trimming: 4 bases; J trimming: 1 base; junction bases outside the gene matches: 6. This CDR3 is 15 amino acids long. The germline V gene has CDR1 SNHLY and CDR2 FYNNEI.

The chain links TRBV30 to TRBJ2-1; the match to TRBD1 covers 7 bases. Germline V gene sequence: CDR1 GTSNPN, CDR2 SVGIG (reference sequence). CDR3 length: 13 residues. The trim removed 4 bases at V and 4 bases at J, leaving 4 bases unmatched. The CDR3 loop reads CAWMKDRYNEQFF. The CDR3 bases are TGTGCCTGGATGAAGGACAGGTACAATGAGCAGTTCTTC.

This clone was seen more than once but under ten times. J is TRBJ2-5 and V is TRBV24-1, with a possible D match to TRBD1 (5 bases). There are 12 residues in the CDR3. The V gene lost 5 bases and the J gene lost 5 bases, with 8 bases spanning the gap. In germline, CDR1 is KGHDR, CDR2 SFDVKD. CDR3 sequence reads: CATSGQGETQYF. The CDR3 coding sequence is TGTGCCACCAGTGGTCAGGGCGAGACCCAGTACTTC.

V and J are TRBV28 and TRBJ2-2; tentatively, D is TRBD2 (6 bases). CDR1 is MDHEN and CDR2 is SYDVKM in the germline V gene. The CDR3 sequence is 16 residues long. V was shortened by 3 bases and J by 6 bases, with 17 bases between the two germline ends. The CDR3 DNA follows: TGTGCCAGCAGTTTTAATGGAGGGAATGTGGCCGGGGAGCTGTTTTTT. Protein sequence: CASSFNGGNVAGELFF.